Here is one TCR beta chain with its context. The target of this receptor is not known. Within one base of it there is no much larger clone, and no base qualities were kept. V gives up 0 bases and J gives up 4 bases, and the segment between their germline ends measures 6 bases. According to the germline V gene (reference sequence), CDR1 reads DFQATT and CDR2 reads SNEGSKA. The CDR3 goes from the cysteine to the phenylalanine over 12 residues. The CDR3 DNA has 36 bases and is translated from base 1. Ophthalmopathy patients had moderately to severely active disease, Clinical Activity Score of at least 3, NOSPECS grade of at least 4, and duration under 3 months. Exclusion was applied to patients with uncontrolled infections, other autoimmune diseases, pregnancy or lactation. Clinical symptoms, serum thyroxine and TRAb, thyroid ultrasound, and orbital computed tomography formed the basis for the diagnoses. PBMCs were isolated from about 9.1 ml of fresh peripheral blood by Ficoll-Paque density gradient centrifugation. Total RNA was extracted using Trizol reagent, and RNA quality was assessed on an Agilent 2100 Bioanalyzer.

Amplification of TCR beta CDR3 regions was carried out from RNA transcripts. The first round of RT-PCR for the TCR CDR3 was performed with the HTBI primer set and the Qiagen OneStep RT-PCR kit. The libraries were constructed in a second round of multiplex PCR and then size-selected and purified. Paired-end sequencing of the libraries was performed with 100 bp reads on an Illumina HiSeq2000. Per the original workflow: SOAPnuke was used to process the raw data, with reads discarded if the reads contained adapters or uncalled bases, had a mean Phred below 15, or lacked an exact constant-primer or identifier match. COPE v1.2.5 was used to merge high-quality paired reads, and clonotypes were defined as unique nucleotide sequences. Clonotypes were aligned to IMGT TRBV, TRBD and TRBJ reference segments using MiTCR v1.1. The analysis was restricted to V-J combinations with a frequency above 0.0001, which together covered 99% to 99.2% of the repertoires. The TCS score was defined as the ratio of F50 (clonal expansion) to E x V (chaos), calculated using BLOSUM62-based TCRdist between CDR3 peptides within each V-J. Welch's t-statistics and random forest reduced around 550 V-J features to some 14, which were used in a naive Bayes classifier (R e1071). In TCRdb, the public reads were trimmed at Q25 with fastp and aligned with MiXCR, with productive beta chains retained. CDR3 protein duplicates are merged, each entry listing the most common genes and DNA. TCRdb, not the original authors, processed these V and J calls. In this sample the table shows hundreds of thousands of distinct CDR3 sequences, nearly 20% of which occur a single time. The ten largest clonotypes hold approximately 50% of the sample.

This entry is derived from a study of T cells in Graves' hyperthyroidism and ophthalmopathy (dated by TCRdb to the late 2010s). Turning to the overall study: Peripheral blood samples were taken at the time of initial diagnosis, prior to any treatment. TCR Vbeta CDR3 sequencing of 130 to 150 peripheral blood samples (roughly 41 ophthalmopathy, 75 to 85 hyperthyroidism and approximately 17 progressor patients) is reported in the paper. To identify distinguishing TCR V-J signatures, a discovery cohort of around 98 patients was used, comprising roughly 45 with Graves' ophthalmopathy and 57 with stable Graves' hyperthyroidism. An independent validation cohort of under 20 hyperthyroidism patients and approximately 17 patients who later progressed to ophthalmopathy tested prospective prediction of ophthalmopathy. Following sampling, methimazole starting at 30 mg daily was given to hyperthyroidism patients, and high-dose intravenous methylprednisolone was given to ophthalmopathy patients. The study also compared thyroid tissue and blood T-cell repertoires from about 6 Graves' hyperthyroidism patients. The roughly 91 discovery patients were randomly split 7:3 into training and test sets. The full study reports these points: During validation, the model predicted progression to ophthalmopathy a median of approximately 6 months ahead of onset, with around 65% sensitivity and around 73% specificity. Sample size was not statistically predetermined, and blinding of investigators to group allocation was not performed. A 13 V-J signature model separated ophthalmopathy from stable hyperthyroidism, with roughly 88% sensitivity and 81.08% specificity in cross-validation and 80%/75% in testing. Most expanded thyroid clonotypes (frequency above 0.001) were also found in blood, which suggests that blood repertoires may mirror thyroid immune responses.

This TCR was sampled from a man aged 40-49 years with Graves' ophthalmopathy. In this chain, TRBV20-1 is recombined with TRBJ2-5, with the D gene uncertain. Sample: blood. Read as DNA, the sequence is TGCAGTGCTAGAGAGTCTGGAGAGACCCAGTACTTC. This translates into CSARESGETQYF.